One and the same sample provided the 18 T cell receptor beta chains below, sequenced in a study of immune evolution from preneoplasia to lung adenocarcinoma. The protocol was immunoSEQ multiplex PCR, while the TCRdb copy is restricted to in-frame clones and leaves out a portion. The table has about 8,300 clones, about four fifths seen once; the top ten hold around 2%. The sample taken for sequencing was FFPE invasive lung adenocarcinoma tissue. The receptors stem from a person aged 50-75 years with lung adenocarcinoma.

The rearrangement joins TRBV5-1 to TRBJ2-5; D remains ambiguous. Trimming took 1 base from V and 4 from J, leaving 5 bases between them. CDR3 length equals 12 residues. CDR1 and CDR2 (germline): SGHRS, YFSETQ. The CDR3 sequence is CASSLSLETQYF. In nucleotides, the CDR3 is TGCGCCAGCAGCTTGTCTCTAGAGACCCAGTACTTC.

The V and J genes are TRBV4-1 and TRBJ1-5, with D unclear. Deletions cut 4 bases from V and 1 base from J, with 14 bases between. The germline V gene has CDR1 MGHRA and CDR2 YSYEKL. This CDR3 has 16 amino acids. The CDR3 here is CASSPDPRVSNQPQHF. In DNA form, the CDR3 reads TGCGCCAGCAGCCCCGATCCGAGGGTGAGCAATCAGCCCCAGCATTTT.

The chain links TRBV29-1 to TRBJ1-1; 7 nucleotides line up with TRBD1. The length of the CDR3 is 11 residues. Germline CDR1 reads SQVTM; CDR2 reads ANQGSEA. J was trimmed by 14 bases and V by 8 bases; bases with no gene match: 14. The CDR3 sequence is CSLRQGGRVFF. In nucleotides, the CDR3 is TGCAGCCTGAGACAGGGAGGAAGGGTGTTCTTT.

The V gene is TRBV28, the J gene TRBJ2-5; 7 positions agree with TRBD1. CDR3 length equals 13 residues. Germline V gene data show CDR1 as MDHEN and CDR2 as SYDVKM. V was pared by 8 bases and J by 3 bases, with 6 bases of the junction left unmatched. The DNA for the CDR3 is TGTGCCAGCGCCGACAGGGAAGAAGAGACCCAGTACTTC. It codes for CASADREEETQYF. The full variable domain, with the rest looked up from reference TRBV28 and TRBJ2-5, is DVKVTQSSRYLVKRTGEKVFLECVQDMDHENMFWYRQDPGLGLRLIYFSYDVKMKEKGDIPEGYSVSREKKERFSLILESASTNQTSMYLCASADREEETQYFGPGTRLLVL.

J is TRBJ2-5 and V is TRBV10-1; possibly TRBD1 for D (6 bases). Germline-derived CDR1 and CDR2 are WNHNN and SYGVQD (reference sequence). Trimming took 6 bases from V and 8 from J, leaving 16 bases between them. The CDR3 has 13 amino acids. Here the CDR3 reads CASSPGHGGTQYF. The CDR3 coding sequence is TGCGCCAGCAGCCCCGGCCATGGGGGCACCCAGTACTTC.

J is TRBJ2-3 and V is TRBV12-5; D tentatively reads TRBD1 or TRBD2 (6 bases each). Trimming stripped 0 bases from V and 6 bases from J, with 16 bases between. CDR1 and CDR2 from the germline V gene are LGHNT and FRNRAP. CDR3 size: 16 residues. CDR3 coding DNA: TGTGCTAGTGGTTTGGTAGGGGGGACCTCTGGGGATACGCAGTATTTT. Protein: CASGLVGGTSGDTQYF. The full variable domain, completed using reference TRBV12-5 and TRBJ2-3, is DARVTQTPRHKVTEMGQEVTMRCQPILGHNTVFWYRQTMMQGLELLAYFRNRAPLDDSGMPKDRFSAEMPDATLATLKIQPSEPRDSAVYFCASGLVGGTSGDTQYFGPGTRLTVL.

The V call is TRBV18, the J call TRBJ2-2; D not certain. This CDR3 contains 13 residues. Germline V gene data show CDR1 as KGHSH and CDR2 as LQKENI. V was pared by 1 base and J by 6 bases, with 6 bases between. The CDR3: CASSPLGPGELFF. For the CDR3, the DNA is TGTGCCAGCTCACCACTTGGGCCCGGGGAGCTGTTTTTT.

V gene TRBV18 combines with J gene TRBJ2-3; 10 bases match TRBD2. V was clipped by 6 bases and J by 2 bases; unmatched bases: 5. Germline V gives CDR1 KGHSH, CDR2 LQKENI. The CDR3 runs to 15 residues. The CDR3: CASSPTSGVTDTQYF. CDR3 nucleotide sequence: TGTGCCAGCTCTCCCACTAGCGGGGTCACAGATACGCAGTATTTT.

The CDR3 DNA is TGTGCCAGCACCAAAGGGACTAGCGGGAGTTGGGGAGAGCAGTTCTTC. Translated: CASTKGTSGSWGEQFF. The V and J genes are TRBV7-8 and TRBJ2-1; TRBD2 agrees at 14 bases. Germline CDR1 SGHVS, CDR2 FQNEAQ. V lost 7 bases and J lost 10; bases outside the gene matches: 12. The CDR3 sequence is 16 residues long.

This clone was recorded a few times. The rearrangement joins TRBV7-3 to TRBJ2-1; TRBD2 matches at 7 bases. There are 16 residues in the CDR3. V lost 5 bases, J lost 2 bases, and 9 bases stayed unmatched. The germline V gene encodes CDR1 SGHTA and CDR2 FQGTGA. The CDR3 DNA reads as TGTGCCAGCAGCCGCACCGGGACTACTGCCTACAATGAGCAGTTCTTC. Its translation: CASSRTGTTAYNEQFF.

This chain links TRBV5-5 with TRBJ2-2; 12 bases are shared with TRBD2. Germline-derived CDR1 and CDR2 are SGHKS and YYEKEE (reference sequence). The CDR3 runs to 18 residues. With V trimmed by 2 bases and J by 3 bases, 8 bases remained unmatched. The CDR3 loop is CASSFLLAGGPDTGELFF. In nucleotides, the CDR3 is TGTGCCAGCAGCTTTCTTCTAGCGGGAGGGCCGGACACCGGGGAGCTGTTTTTT.

This chain links TRBV6-6 with TRBJ1-1, with 7 bases identical to TRBD1. This CDR3 is 16 amino acids long. The germline gives CDR1 MNHNY, CDR2 SVGAGI (reference sequence). Losses at the gene ends were 2 bases for V and 5 bases for J; bases not matched to a gene: 11. CDR3 nucleotides: TGTGCCAGCAGTTACGGGGGACAGAGTGGGAGTACTGAAGCTTTCTTT. As protein: CASSYGGQSGSTEAFF.

In this sample, this clone turned up a few times. DNA for the CDR3: TGTGCCTCCTCATCAGGGTATCAGCCCCAGCATTTT. Translating gives CASSSGYQPQHF. The chain combines TRBV30 with TRBJ1-5, with D possibly matching TRBD1 (5 bases). Germline-derived CDR1 and CDR2 are GTSNPN and SVGIG (reference sequence). This CDR3 is 12 amino acids long. V lost 7 bases and J lost 5, with 12 bases in between.

V is TRBV7-8 and J is TRBJ1-1, with a tentative D call TRBD1 (5 bases). There are 15 residues in the CDR3. V shed 0 bases and J shed 4 bases, with 12 bases lying between them. CDR1 SGHVS and CDR2 FQNEAQ come from the germline V gene. In DNA, the CDR3 is TGTGCCAGCAGCTTAGCCTTTGTGACAGTCACTGAAGCTTTCTTT. This translates into CASSLAFVTVTEAFF.

This clone showed up just once. The chain carries TRBV11-2 and TRBJ1-1; D remains ambiguous. Trimming removed 1 base from V and 6 bases from J, with 9 bases in between. The CDR3 consists of 13 residues. Germline V CDR1 and CDR2: SGHAT, FQNNGV. The CDR3 protein is CASSLAQSPEAFF. Here the CDR3 DNA reads TGTGCCAGCAGCTTAGCCCAGTCCCCTGAAGCTTTCTTT.

This rearrangement joins TRBV28 to TRBJ2-5, with 9 bases lining up with TRBD2. V was pared by 5 bases and J by 6 bases, with 19 bases of the junction left unmatched. This CDR3 has 18 residues. Germline-derived CDR1 and CDR2 are MDHEN and SYDVKM. The CDR3 nucleotides read TGTGCCAGCAGTCGACGTCCGGGCGGGAGGGCCCTGGGAAAGACCCAGTACTTC. It specifies CASSRRPGGRALGKTQYF.

This clone was seen a few times. The gene calls are TRBV28 and TRBJ2-3; TRBD2 might be the D (5 bases). The CDR3 is 16 amino acids. Trimming removed 3 bases from V and 1 base from J, with 14 bases in between. CDR1 MDHEN and CDR2 SYDVKM come from the germline V gene. The CDR3 DNA sequence: TGTGCCAGCAGTTTGGGAGTAGCGCTTGGCACAGATACGCAGTATTTT. This translates into CASSLGVALGTDTQYF.

The chain combines TRBV6-1 with TRBJ1-2; the match to TRBD1 covers 10 bases. The V gene's germline CDR1 is MNHNS and CDR2 SASEGT. J lost 8 bases, V lost 3 bases, and 3 bases had no gene match. This CDR3 region has 13 residues. CDR3 nucleotides: TGTGCCAGCAGTGACCGGGACAGGGGCGGCTACACCTTC. Protein: CASSDRDRGGYTF.